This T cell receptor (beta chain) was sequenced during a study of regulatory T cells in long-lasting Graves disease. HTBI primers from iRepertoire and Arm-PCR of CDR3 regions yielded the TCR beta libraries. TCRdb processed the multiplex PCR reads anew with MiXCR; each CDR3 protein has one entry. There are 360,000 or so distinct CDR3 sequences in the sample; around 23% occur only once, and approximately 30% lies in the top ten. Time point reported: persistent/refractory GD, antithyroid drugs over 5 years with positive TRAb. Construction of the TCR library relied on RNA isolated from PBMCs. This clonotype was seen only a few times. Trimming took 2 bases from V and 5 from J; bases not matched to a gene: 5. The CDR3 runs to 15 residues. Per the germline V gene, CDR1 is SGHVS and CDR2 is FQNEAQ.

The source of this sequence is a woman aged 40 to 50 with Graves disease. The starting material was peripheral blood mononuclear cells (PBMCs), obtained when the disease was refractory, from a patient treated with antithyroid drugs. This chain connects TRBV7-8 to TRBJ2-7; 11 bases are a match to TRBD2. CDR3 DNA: TGTGCCAGCAGCTTACCACTAGCGGGAGCCCACGAGCAGTACTTC. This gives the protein CASSLPLAGAHEQYF.